This entry is about one TCR beta chain. The length of the CDR3 is 13 residues. Germline values: CDR1 SGHDN, CDR2 FVKESK. Trimming shortened V by 0 bases and J by 5 bases, and 5 bases separated the two germline ends. Assay used: immunoSEQ multiplex PCR; TCRdb lists only in-frame clones, some missing. The repertoire includes approximately 110,000 clones, more than 60% of them detected once, and 20% to 25% sits in the top ten. The source of the sample is a study of blood T cell repertoires in COVID-19. Study summary: The United States, Italy and Spain supplied acute and convalescent COVID-19 samples. Sample material is recorded as cDNA or gDNA derived from T cells, B-cell-depleted T cells, or PBMCs.

This TCR derives from a man aged 70-80 years with active or convalescent COVID-19. V is TRBV14 and J is TRBJ1-5; no firm D call. Sequenced material: peripheral blood. CDR3 amino acids: CASSQDPYQPQHF. CDR3 nucleotide sequence: TGTGCCAGCAGCCAAGATCCCTATCAGCCCCAGCATTTT.